This TCR beta chain was identified in a study of blood T cell repertoires in COVID-19. Study summary: Specimens from acute and convalescent COVID-19 originated in the United States, Italy and Spain.

The sample holds one count of this clone. The data were produced by immunoSEQ multiplex PCR, yet TCRdb's version contains in-frame clones alone and is incomplete. The sample lists a few hundred thousand clones; 80% to 90% were seen once. Participants were aged about 18 to 100 years, lived in roughly 25 US areas, and enrolled virtually. Participants' own reports of clinical history determined their cohort assignment. The CDR3 length is 14 residues. Trimming left V 4 bases short and J 4 bases short, with 11 bases between. Germline V gene data show CDR1 as ENHRY and CDR2 as SYGVKD. This sequence joins TRBV10-3 and TRBJ2-1, with a tentative D call TRBD2 (6 bases). The origin of this receptor is a woman aged 40-49 years with acute COVID-19. Sequencing used PBMCs or T cells enriched from blood (not recorded which). This CDR3 reads CAISAGEVYNEQFF. The CDR3 DNA reads as TGTGCCATCAGTGCGGGGGAGGTTTACAATGAGCAGTTCTTC.